This is a list of T cell receptor beta chains from one sample in a study of T-cell reconstitution after alpha-beta-depleted transplantation in children. TCRdb recomputed calls from the PCR reads with MiXCR, one row per CDR3 protein. The table lists about 460,000 distinct CDR3 sequences, 10% to 12% of them singletons. This sample comprised PBMCs, mostly from graft donor cells, obtained 180 days after TCRalphabeta/CD19-depleted stem cell transplant. The receptors derive from a female patient aged 2-9 years who had a stem cell transplant for aplastic anemia, so the T cells may come from the graft donor. The CDR3 runs from the conserved cysteine through the conserved F or W. The D gene is left open where the match is weak. Not every row has a clone size; where given, it reads once, few, many or a size class.

>-|15|-|TRBV10-1|TRBJ2-3
TGCGCCAGCAGTGAGGCGGTAGACGCCCAAGATACGCAGTATTTT
CASSEAVDAQDTQYF
>few|13|TRBD2|TRBV7-2|TRBJ2-1
TGTGCCAGCAGCTTAGTGCGGGAGGGGGGGCAGTTCTTC
CASSLVREGGQFF
>-|13|TRBD1|TRBV20-1|TRBJ1-1
TGCAGTGCTAGAGGGGACAGTTGGGGCGAAGCTTTCTTT
CSARGDSWGEAFF
>-|16|TRBD2|TRBV24-1|TRBJ2-1
TGTGCCACCAGTGATTTAACTAGCGGGAGGGGGGATGAGCAGTTCTTC
CATSDLTSGRGDEQFF
>-|15|-|TRBV7-9|TRBJ2-7
TGTGCCAGCAGCTTAGCAGGGGAGAAGACTTACGAGCAGTACTTC
CASSLAGEKTYEQYF
>few|15|TRBD2|TRBV27|TRBJ2-3
TGTGCCAGCAGTCCCCGGGGAGGGGCCCCAGATACGCAGTATTTT
CASSPRGGAPDTQYF
>few|16|-|TRBV13|TRBJ2-2
TGTGCCAGCACCCTCCTCGTGGGAGCGGGCACCGGGGAGCTGTTTTTT
CASTLLVGAGTGELFF
>-|13|-|TRBV7-9|TRBJ1-2
TGTGCCAGCAGTCCCCGAACCGGGAATGGCTACACCTTC
CASSPRTGNGYTF
>many|11|-|TRBV28|TRBJ2-1
TGTGCCAGCAGTGAACTCAATGAGCAGTTCTTC
CASSELNEQFF
>-|17|TRBD2|TRBV7-2|TRBJ2-1
TGTGCCAGCAGTTTTGCGTTTAGCGGGAGCTCCTACAATGAGCAGTTCTTC
CASSFAFSGSSYNEQFF
>few|12|-|TRBV29-1|TRBJ1-2
TGCAGCGCCGAAGGGGTTAGCTATGGCTACACCTTC
CSAEGVSYGYTF
>-|14|TRBD2|TRBV6-5|TRBJ2-5
TGTGCCAGCAGTTACAAGACTAGCGGGGGGACCCAGTACTTC
CASSYKTSGGTQYF
>few|11|-|TRBV19|TRBJ1-1
TGTGCCAGTTGGGGACGCACTGAAGCTTTCTTT
CASWGRTEAFF
>-|14|TRBD1|TRBV9|TRBJ1-5
TGTGCCAGCAGCGCGGGACAGAGTAATCAGCCCCAGCATTTT
CASSAGQSNQPQHF
>many|13|TRBD1|TRBV6-1|TRBJ1-1
TGTGCCAGCAGTGACGACAGGGCGCCTCGAGCTTTCTTT
CASSDDRAPRAFF
>few|11|-|TRBV25-1|TRBJ2-1
TGTGCCAGCATTCGGGGTACGGAGCAGTTCTTC
CASIRGTEQFF
>-|14|-|TRBV12-3/TRBV12-4|TRBJ2-7
TGTGCCAGCAGTTTGGCGGGGAATACCTACGAGCAGTACTTC
CASSLAGNTYEQYF
>few|15|-|TRBV7-8|TRBJ2-3
TGTGCCAGCAGCTTAAGTGGCAGAAACACAGATACGCAGTATTTT
CASSLSGRNTDTQYF
>few|14|-|TRBV3-1|TRBJ2-1
TGTGCCAGCAGCCTACAAGGTTGCGGAAATGAGCAGTTCTTC
CASSLQGCGNEQFF
>many|14|-|TRBV27|TRBJ2-7
TGTGCCAGCAGTCCCGGGACTGTCGGCTACGAGCAGTACTTC
CASSPGTVGYEQYF
>few|13|-|TRBV10-3|TRBJ2-1
TGTGCCGCTGCATCGCGATGGGGGGATGAGCAGTTCTTC
CAAASRWGDEQFF
>many|15|-|TRBV4-3|TRBJ1-5
TGCGCCAGCAGCCAAGATGAGGATAGCAATCAGCCCCAGCATTTT
CASSQDEDSNQPQHF
>few|15|TRBD2|TRBV7-2|TRBJ2-2
TGTGCCAGCAGCTTAGTAGCGGGAGCAACCGGGGAGCTGTTTTTT
CASSLVAGATGELFF
>-|15|TRBD1|TRBV28|TRBJ2-1
TGTGCCAGCAGTTCGGGACAGAGGCGTTTGCATGAGCAGTTCTTC
CASSSGQRRLHEQFF
>many|14|-|TRBV15|TRBJ2-5
TGTGCCACCAGCAGAGATCCAGGGCCCGAGACCCAGTACTTC
CATSRDPGPETQYF
>few|13|TRBD2|TRBV20-1|TRBJ2-7
TGCAGTGCTAGCGGGGGGGTTTACTACGAGCAGTACTTC
CSASGGVYYEQYF
>many|15|-|TRBV9|TRBJ1-5
TGCGCCAGCAGTGTGGGGGGGCAGGGCAATCAGCCCCAGCATTTT
CASSVGGQGNQPQHF
>few|18|-|TRBV9|TRBJ2-1
TGTGCCAGCAGCGAGTCCTCCTCTAGCTTAGGGTCCTACAATGAGCAGTTCTTC
CASSESSSSLGSYNEQFF
>-|14|TRBD1|TRBV28|TRBJ1-6
TGTGCCAGCGGGTTGACAGGGCTTAATTCACCCCTCCACTTT
CASGLTGLNSPLHF
>-|16|-|TRBV6-5|TRBJ1-5
TGTGCCAGCAGTTTGCGACAGGTCCGGAGCAATCAGCCCCAGCATTTT
CASSLRQVRSNQPQHF